The 9 T cell receptor beta chains listed next were all sequenced from one sample in a study of blood T cell repertoires in COVID-19. TCRdb's table, derived via immunoSEQ multiplex PCR, lists solely in-frame clones and lacks some. The data show 110,000 to 150,000 clones, 78% seen once. Material for sequencing was PBMCs or T cells enriched from blood (not recorded which). The receptors shown here come from a woman aged 50 to 60 who had recovered from COVID-19.

The genes are TRBV10-3 and TRBJ1-5; 7 nucleotides align to TRBD1. CDR3 size: 15 residues. CDR1 and CDR2 from the germline V gene are ENHRY and SYGVKD. V trimming: 3 bases; J trimming: 7 bases; junction bases outside the gene matches: 9. In DNA form, the CDR3 reads TGTGCCATCAGTGACCACACAGGGGATGGCCAGCCCCAGCATTTT. Translation: CAISDHTGDGQPQHF.

The gene calls are TRBV14 and TRBJ2-1, with 9 bases matching TRBD2. The J segment lost 5 bases and the V segment lost 4 bases, leaving 9 bases of the junction unmatched. This CDR3 comprises 16 residues. CDR1 SGHDN and CDR2 FVKESK come from the germline V gene. CDR3 in DNA: TGTGCCAGCAGCCGGCTTAGCGGGGGCCCAAACAATGAGCAGTTCTTC. This encodes CASSRLSGGPNNEQFF.

The sample holds a few counts of this clone. The V call is TRBV9, the J call TRBJ2-1, with 10 nucleotides matching TRBD2. Trimming removed 4 bases from V and 7 bases from J; junction bases left unmatched: 8. Germline-derived CDR1 and CDR2 are SGDLS and YYNGEE. The CDR3 sequence is 15 residues long. In nucleotides, the CDR3 is TGTGCCAGCAGCCTTAGCGGGGGGCCAGAGAATGAGCAGTTCTTC. Protein sequence: CASSLSGGPENEQFF.

This chain uses TRBV7-2 with TRBJ1-5, with D unclear. CDR3 length equals 12 residues. The germline CDR1 and CDR2 sequences are SGHTA and FQGNSA. Trimming pared 2 bases from V and 6 bases from J, leaving 5 bases between. In DNA form, the CDR3 reads TGTGCCAGCAGCTTACCCCGTCAGCCCCAGCATTTT. It encodes CASSLPRQPQHF. The whole variable domain, remainder taken from reference TRBV7-2 and TRBJ1-5, is GAGVSQSPSNKVTEKGKDVELRCDPISGHTALYWYRQSLGQGLEFLIYFQGNSAPDKSGLPSDRFSAERTGGSVSTLTIQRTQQEDSAVYLCASSLPRQPQHFGDGTRLSIL.

The chain carries TRBV7-8 and TRBJ2-1, with TRBD1 as a possible D gene (5 bases). Germline V gene lookup returns CDR1 SGHVS and CDR2 FQNEAQ. CDR3 length equals 15 residues. Trimming stripped 5 bases from V and 1 base from J, with 12 bases between. CDR3 in DNA: TGTGCCAGCAGCCCCATGGCAGGGTCCTACAATGAGCAGTTCTTC. Translating gives CASSPMAGSYNEQFF.

The chain carries TRBV3-1 (or the pseudogene TRBV3-2) and TRBJ2-3; TRBD2 matches 8 bases. The CDR3 is made up of 17 amino acids. Germline CDR1 is LGHDT and CDR2 is YNNKEL (reference sequence). Germline trimming cut 0 bases from V and 5 bases from J; bases unmatched to any gene: 10. CDR3 protein: CASSQDMSGSLGDTQYF. CDR3 coding DNA: TGTGCCAGCAGCCAAGATATGAGCGGGAGCCTGGGAGATACGCAGTATTTT.

The chain couples TRBV9 to TRBJ1-2; D is unclear. CDR3 size: 15 residues. V lost 0 bases to trimming and J lost 2 bases, with 11 bases between them. The germline V gene encodes CDR1 SGDLS and CDR2 YYNGEE. The CDR3 protein is CASSVVATNNYGYTF. The CDR3 DNA sequence: TGTGCCAGCAGCGTAGTCGCGACTAACAACTATGGCTACACCTTC.

V usage is TRBV2 and J usage is TRBJ2-7, with a possible D match to TRBD1 (6 bases). CDR1 and CDR2 (germline): SNHLY, FYNNEI. V was clipped by 6 bases and J by 1 base, with 10 bases between them. This CDR3 has 13 amino acids. Here the CDR3 DNA reads TGTGCCAGCAGCCGGACAGAATCCTACGAGCAGTACGTC. It translates to CASSRTESYEQYV.

This clone came up a few times. DNA for the CDR3: TGTGCCAGCAGCGCCCGGGGCAGGGGCTTAGAGGGTGGCTACACCTTC. This sequence encodes CASSARGRGLEGGYTF. The rearrangement links TRBV2 to TRBJ1-2; D possibly corresponds to TRBD1 (6 bases). V lost 6 bases to trimming and J lost 7 bases, with 24 bases between them. The germline CDR1 and CDR2 sequences are SNHLY and FYNNEI. There are 16 residues in the CDR3. The full variable domain, in which reference TRBV2 and TRBJ1-2 provide the parts outside the CDR3, is EPEVTQTPSHQVTQMGQEVILRCVPISNHLYFYWYRQILGQKVEFLVSFYNNEISEKSEIFDDQFSVERPDGSNFTLKIRSTKLEDSAMYFCASSARGRGLEGGYTFGSGTRLTVV.